A single T cell receptor (beta chain) is shown here with its context. The record originates from a study of identical twins. The CDR3 runs 15 residues. The V gene end was trimmed by 6 bases and the J gene end by 7 bases; junction bases not matched to a gene: 11. Germline-derived CDR1 and CDR2 are LNHDA and SQIVND (reference sequence). TCRdb recomputed calls from the 5' RACE reads with MiXCR, one row per CDR3 protein. The sample gives some 570,000 distinct CDR3 sequences, approximately 20% of which show up once; 0.48% is in the top ten. This sample also appeared in a second study, on yellow fever vaccine responses in identical twins.

The clonotype originates from a woman aged 18-29 years in good health. The sequencing sample was made of CD4+ T cells sorted from blood. The chain has TRBV19 and TRBJ2-1, with 8 bases aligning to TRBD2. The CDR3 nucleotides read TGTGCCAGTAGGTTGCGACTAGCGTCGGGGAATGAGCAGTTCTTC. It codes for CASRLRLASGNEQFF.